This T cell receptor beta chain was identified in a study of graft-versus-host responses after intestinal transplantation. TCRdb's table, derived via immunoSEQ multiplex PCR, lists solely in-frame clones and lacks some. The table shows roughly 14,000 clones, with almost 30% occurring only once. CD4 and CD8 responders that proliferated in the reaction were FACS-sorted. This CDR3 is 15 amino acids long. Trimming pared 4 bases from V and 1 base from J, leaving 11 bases between. Per the germline V gene, CDR1 is SGHTA and CDR2 is FQGNSA. The chain couples TRBV7-2 to TRBJ1-5, with D unresolved. Sequencing used alloreactive CD4+ T cells from a mixed lymphocyte reaction culture, obtained before intestinal transplant. Subset indicated: CFSE-low proliferating T cells sorted from approximately six-day pre-transplant mixed lymphocyte reaction (GvH or HvG direction). This receptor was obtained from a human patient who received an intestinal transplant. CDR3 residues: CASSYIRASNQPQHF. The CDR3 DNA reads as TGTGCCAGCAGCTATATCCGGGCCAGCAATCAGCCCCAGCATTTT.